The 13 T cell receptor beta chains below come from one sample, sequenced in a study of blood T cells in healthy people across ages. Together with a sample-barcoded 5' primer, a J-beta primer mix was included in a second PCR lasting roughly 6 to 12 cycles. TCRdb re-called the 5' RACE reads through MiXCR, storing one row per CDR3 protein. The table has about 730,000 distinct CDR3 sequences, 40% to 45% seen once. Sequences were obtained from blood. The receptors were sampled from a woman in her sixties or seventies in good health.

The CDR3 loop is CASSLLLGQGNNEQFF. DNA of the CDR3: TGCGCCAGCAGCTTGCTTCTCGGACAGGGGAACAATGAGCAGTTCTTC. The chain couples TRBV5-1 to TRBJ2-1; TRBD1 matches 9 bases. The CDR3 covers 16 residues. Losses at the gene ends were 1 base for V and 5 bases for J; bases not matched to a gene: 7. Germline V gene sequence: CDR1 SGHRS, CDR2 YFSETQ. Full variable domain (remainder filled in from reference TRBV5-1 and TRBJ2-1): KAGVTQTPRYLIKTRGQQVTLSCSPISGHRSVSWYQQTPGQGLQFLFEYFSETQRNKGNFPGRFSGRQFSNSRSEMNVSTLELGDSALYLCASSLLLGQGNNEQFFGPGTRLTVL.

This clonotype was observed a few times. The genes are TRBV15 and TRBJ2-5; possible D gene TRBD2, 5 bases. The germline V and J ends were trimmed by 0 bases and 5 bases, with 16 bases remaining between them. Germline lookup yields CDR1 LNHNV and CDR2 YYDKDF (reference sequence). CDR3 size: 16 residues. The CDR3 nucleotides are TGTGCCACCAGCAGAGATATGGTTTCAGGCGGGGAGACCCAGTACTTC. It yields the protein CATSRDMVSGGETQYF. The full variable domain, rest sourced from reference TRBV15 and TRBJ2-5, is DAMVIQNPRYQVTQFGKPVTLSCSQTLNHNVMYWYQQKSSQAPKLLFHYYDKDFNNEADTPDNFQSRRPNTSFCFLDIRSPGLGDTAMYLCATSRDMVSGGETQYFGPGTRLLVL.

This clonotype was picked up a small number of times. CDR3: CAISEKGTIYGYTF. CDR3 bases: TGTGCCATCAGTGAGAAAGGGACGATCTATGGCTACACCTTC. The chain combines TRBV10-3 with TRBJ1-2, with D possibly TRBD1 on 5 matching bases. V was shortened by 2 bases and J by 4 bases, with 11 bases between the two germline ends. There are 14 residues in the CDR3. Germline-derived CDR1 and CDR2 are ENHRY and SYGVKD.

This chain connects TRBV12-3 or TRBV12-4 to TRBJ2-3; the match to TRBD1 covers 8 bases. Trimming cost V 8 bases and J 4 bases; bases outside gene matches: 8. The CDR3 has 14 residues. The CDR3 DNA is TGTGCCAGCGCCCGGGACAGGCACGCAGATACGCAGTATTTT. Amino acids: CASARDRHADTQYF.

The J gene is TRBJ1-2, the V gene TRBV6-1; D not resolved. CDR3 size: 10 residues. Germline V lookup: CDR1 MNHNS, CDR2 SASEGT. Trimming shortened V by 8 bases and J by 9 bases, and 10 bases separated the two germline ends. CDR3: CASGLQSYTF. In DNA, the CDR3 is TGTGCCAGCGGGCTGCAGAGCTACACCTTC.

This chain joins TRBV20-1 and TRBJ1-4; D gene unclear. Germline V CDR1 and CDR2: DFQATT, SNEGSKA (reference sequence). This CDR3 is built from 15 residues. The V and J ends lost 0 bases and 1 base respectively, with 9 bases between them. CDR3 amino acids: CSARDPGGTNEKLFF. CDR3 nucleotide sequence: TGCAGTGCTAGAGATCCAGGAGGAACTAATGAAAAACTGTTTTTT.

The rearrangement links TRBV5-5 to TRBJ1-4, with no clear D. The CDR3 runs 11 residues. Germline-derived CDR1 and CDR2 are SGHKS and YYEKEE (reference sequence). Deletions cut 7 bases from V and 5 bases from J, with 6 bases between. The CDR3 nucleotides are TGTGCCAGCTCTCACAATGAAAAACTGTTTTTT. It translates to CASSHNEKLFF.

The chain combines TRBV7-2 with TRBJ2-1; 14 positions match TRBD2. The CDR3 spans 16 residues. Germline CDR1 reads SGHTA; CDR2 reads FQGNSA. V shed 5 bases and J 7 bases; nucleotides not matched to a gene: 7. CDR3 protein: CASSPRLAGGHNEQFF. The CDR3 DNA sequence: TGTGCCAGCAGCCCCAGACTAGCGGGGGGGCATAATGAGCAGTTCTTC. The full variable domain, completed using reference TRBV7-2 and TRBJ2-1, is GAGVSQSPSNKVTEKGKDVELRCDPISGHTALYWYRQSLGQGLEFLIYFQGNSAPDKSGLPSDRFSAERTGGSVSTLTIQRTQQEDSAVYLCASSPRLAGGHNEQFFGPGTRLTVL.

The chain is built from TRBV3-1 and TRBJ2-5; D assignment may be TRBD1 or TRBD2 (6 bases each). Deletions cut 1 base from V and 11 bases from J, with 20 bases between. The CDR3 is 15 amino acids. The germline V gene encodes CDR1 LGHDT and CDR2 YNNKEL (reference sequence). The CDR3 bases are TGTGCCAGCAGCCAAGGGTCGGGGGCGCGGTCTGAGCAGTACTTC. Translation gives CASSQGSGARSEQYF.

The gene calls are TRBV30 and TRBJ1-2, with D uncertain. The CDR3 runs 13 residues. The ends were cut back, 7 bases at V and 4 bases at J, with 16 bases in the middle. From germline, CDR1 is GTSNPN and CDR2 SVGIG (reference sequence). CDR3 nucleotide sequence: TGTGCCTTAACACGCTTCCCGCCCTATGGCTACACCTTC. This codes for CALTRFPPYGYTF.

The chain combines TRBV5-1 with TRBJ2-1, with D possibly matching TRBD2 (6 bases). This CDR3 is built from 15 residues. The germline V gene encodes CDR1 SGHRS and CDR2 YFSETQ. The V and J ends lost 4 bases and 7 bases respectively, with 18 bases between them. The DNA for the CDR3 is TGCGCCAGCAGCCCCGACCTTCTAGCGCGTAATGAGCAGTTCTTC. It specifies CASSPDLLARNEQFF.

The chain carries TRBV7-9 and TRBJ1-3; D gene unclear. This CDR3 is built from 14 residues. Germline V gene data show CDR1 as SEHNR and CDR2 as FQNEAQ (reference sequence). Trimming left V 4 bases short and J 8 bases short, with 15 bases between. The CDR3 region is CASSSTGVPDTIYF. CDR3 nucleotides: TGTGCCAGCAGCTCCACTGGGGTCCCAGACACCATATATTTT.

The chain combines TRBV4-2 with TRBJ2-5; 8 bases fit TRBD2. There are 15 residues in the CDR3. V lost 3 bases and J lost 5; bases outside the gene matches: 8. Germline CDR1 and CDR2: LGHNA and YNFKEQ. The CDR3 nucleotides read TGTGCCAGCAGCCACCGGGCCGGGAGGGGTGAGACCCAGTACTTC. Encoded protein: CASSHRAGRGETQYF.